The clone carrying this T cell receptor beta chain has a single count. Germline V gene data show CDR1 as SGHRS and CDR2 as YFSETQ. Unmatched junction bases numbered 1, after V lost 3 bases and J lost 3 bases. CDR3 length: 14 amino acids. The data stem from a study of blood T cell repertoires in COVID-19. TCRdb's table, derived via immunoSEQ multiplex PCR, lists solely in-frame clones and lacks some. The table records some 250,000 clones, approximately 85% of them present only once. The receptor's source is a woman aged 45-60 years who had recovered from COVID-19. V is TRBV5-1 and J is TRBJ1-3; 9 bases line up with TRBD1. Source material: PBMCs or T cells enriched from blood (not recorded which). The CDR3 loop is CASSWTGDGNTIYF. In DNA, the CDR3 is TGCGCCAGCAGCTGGACAGGGGATGGAAACACCATATATTTT.